These 14 T cell receptor beta chains were all obtained from the same sample, sequenced in a study of early T cells in non-severe SARS-CoV-2 infection. In TCRdb, the 5' RACE reads were re-called with MiXCR into one record per CDR3 protein. The sample has tens of thousands of distinct CDR3 sequences, about 8% seen once. The specimen was whole blood, collected at baseline. The source is an adult who was a healthcare worker with PCR-confirmed SARS-CoV-2 infection or an uninfected control (not recorded which).

The rearrangement links TRBV24-1 to TRBJ2-1; 7 nucleotides line up with TRBD1. This CDR3 region has 14 residues. Germline loops: CDR1 KGHDR, CDR2 SFDVKD. The V segment lost 7 bases and the J segment 0 bases; nucleotides outside the gene matches: 2. CDR3 sequence reads: CATRGQSSYNEQFF. The CDR3 nucleotides are TGTGCCACCAGGGGACAGAGCTCCTACAATGAGCAGTTCTTC.

This clonotype was counted between two and nine times. CDR3 nucleotide sequence: TGTGCCAGCAGGAACTTTGCGGCAGGGAGCTCCTACAATGAGCAGTTCTTC. Its translation: CASRNFAAGSSYNEQFF. The J gene is TRBJ2-1, the V gene TRBV5-6; either TRBD1 or TRBD2 may supply D (5 bases each). CDR3 length: 17 amino acids. The germline V and J ends were trimmed by 5 bases and 0 bases, with 18 bases remaining between them. Germline CDR1 and CDR2: SGHDT and YYEEEE.

This sequence joins TRBV12-3 or TRBV12-4 and TRBJ1-6; a possible D gene is TRBD1 (5 bases). With 4 bases removed from V and 8 bases from J, the gap between germline ends came to 12 bases. The CDR3 is made up of 14 amino acids. The CDR3 loop reads CASSSRGGDSPLHF. DNA for the CDR3: TGTGCCAGCAGTTCCCGAGGAGGGGATTCACCCCTCCACTTT.

V and J are TRBV5-5 and TRBJ2-3; TRBD2 is a possible D gene (6 bases). Looked up from germline, CDR1 is SGHKS and CDR2 is YYEKEE (reference sequence). There are 19 residues in the CDR3. V was shortened by 3 bases and J by 10 bases, with 33 bases between the two germline ends. The CDR3 reads CASSWSPGRGISSLTSQYF. CDR3 DNA sequence: TGTGCCAGCAGCTGGTCACCGGGACGGGGGATTAGCTCTCTCACTTCGCAGTATTTT.

The sample holds a few counts of this clonotype. V and J are TRBV7-2 and TRBJ2-2; possible D gene TRBD2, 5 bases. The CDR3 has 16 amino acids. Trimming pared 1 base from V and 2 bases from J, leaving 11 bases between. Germline lookup yields CDR1 SGHTA and CDR2 FQGNSA. CDR3 loop: CASSLVGEINTGELFF. In nucleotides, the CDR3 is TGTGCCAGCAGCTTAGTCGGGGAGATCAACACCGGGGAGCTGTTTTTT.

This clonotype has more than one count but fewer than ten. J is TRBJ2-2 and V is TRBV11-1, with 7 bases lining up with TRBD1. Trimming removed 1 base from V and 5 bases from J; junction bases left unmatched: 7. The CDR3 has 16 amino acids. Germline CDR1 SGHAT, CDR2 FQDESV (reference sequence). This chain's CDR3 is CASSLGRRGWTGELFF. The CDR3, as DNA: TGTGCCAGCAGCTTAGGACGCAGGGGGTGGACCGGGGAGCTGTTTTTT.

The sample holds a few counts of this clonotype. The J gene is TRBJ1-5, the V gene TRBV12-3 or TRBV12-4, with a weak D call TRBD1 (5 bases). This CDR3 region has 14 residues. Trimming pared 6 bases from V and 3 bases from J, leaving 12 bases between. CDR3 bases: TGTGCCAGCAGACCTGGGACCACCAATCAGCCCCAGCATTTT. Protein: CASRPGTTNQPQHF.

Comment on this clonotype: A much larger clonotype is one base distant, so this may be a read error. The V call is TRBV9, the J call TRBJ2-7, with D tentatively TRBD1 (7 bases). Germline V gene sequence: CDR1 SGDLS, CDR2 YYNGEE. This CDR3 comprises 14 residues. Trimming left V 0 bases short and J 6 bases short, with 13 bases between. The CDR3 coding sequence is TGTGCCAGCAGCGTAGTGTACAGGGGAGGCGAGCAGTACTTC. It translates to CASSVVYRGGEQYF.

The chain is built from TRBV6-5 and TRBJ1-1; maybe TRBD1 (6 bases). CDR3 size: 13 residues. V lost 6 bases and J 2 bases, leaving 10 bases between the germline ends. The germline CDR1 and CDR2 sequences are MNHEY and SVGAGI. The CDR3 bases are TGTGCCAGCAGCAACAGGGTTAACACTGAAGCTTTCTTT. The encoded protein is CASSNRVNTEAFF.

The chain recombines TRBV7-2 with TRBJ2-5; 10 bases fit TRBD2. V trimming: 6 bases; J trimming: 5 bases; junction bases outside the gene matches: 9. The CDR3 is 15 amino acids. Germline V gives CDR1 SGHTA, CDR2 FQGNSA. CDR3 DNA: TGTGCCAGCAGTAGGACTAGCGGATCCCAGGAGACCCAGTACTTC. It encodes CASSRTSGSQETQYF.

Ten or more counts support this clonotype. This chain connects TRBV5-4 to TRBJ2-2; 9 bases are a match to TRBD1. CDR1 SGHNT and CDR2 YYREEE come from the germline V gene (reference sequence). J lost 5 bases, V lost 4 bases, and 9 bases had no gene match. This CDR3 contains 16 residues. CDR3 sequence: CASSVAQGAGTGELFF. DNA of the CDR3: TGTGCCAGCAGCGTGGCACAGGGGGCGGGAACCGGGGAGCTGTTTTTT.

In this sample, this clonotype turned up many times. V gene TRBV7-2 combines with J gene TRBJ2-1; TRBD2 agrees at 10 bases. This CDR3 is 15 amino acids long. V gave up 2 bases and J gave up 8 bases; unmatched junction bases: 6. CDR1 is SGHTA and CDR2 is FQGNSA in the germline V gene. CDR3 sequence: CASSLRASGSYEQFF. Here the CDR3 DNA reads TGTGCCAGCAGCTTAAGGGCTAGCGGGAGTTATGAGCAGTTCTTC.

This clonotype has at least ten counts. The chain is built from TRBV11-2 and TRBJ2-1; unclear D gene. The CDR3 spans 15 residues. Trimming removed 7 bases from V and 6 bases from J, with 19 bases in between. CDR1 and CDR2 (germline): SGHAT, FQNNGV. This chain's CDR3 is CASTSLFSRVNEQFF. The CDR3 coding sequence is TGTGCCAGCACCTCCTTATTTAGCCGGGTCAATGAGCAGTTCTTC.

This clonotype was detected ten times or more. The chain recombines TRBV24-1 with TRBJ2-1, with unresolved D. Trimming left V 5 bases short and J 5 bases short, with 18 bases between. CDR1 and CDR2 from the germline V gene are KGHDR and SFDVKD. This CDR3 comprises 16 residues. CDR3 sequence: CATSGAKGSVHNEQFF. For the CDR3, the DNA is TGTGCCACCAGTGGTGCCAAAGGAAGCGTCCACAATGAGCAGTTCTTC.